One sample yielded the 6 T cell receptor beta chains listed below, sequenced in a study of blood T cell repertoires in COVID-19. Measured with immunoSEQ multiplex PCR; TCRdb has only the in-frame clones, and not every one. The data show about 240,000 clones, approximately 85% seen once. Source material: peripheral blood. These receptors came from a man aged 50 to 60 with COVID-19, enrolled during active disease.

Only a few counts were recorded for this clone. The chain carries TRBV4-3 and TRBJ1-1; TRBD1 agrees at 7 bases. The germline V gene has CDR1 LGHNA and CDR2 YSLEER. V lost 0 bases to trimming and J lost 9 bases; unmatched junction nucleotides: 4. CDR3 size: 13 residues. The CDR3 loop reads CASSQDRGWKAFF. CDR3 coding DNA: TGCGCCAGCAGCCAAGACAGGGGGTGGAAAGCTTTCTTT.

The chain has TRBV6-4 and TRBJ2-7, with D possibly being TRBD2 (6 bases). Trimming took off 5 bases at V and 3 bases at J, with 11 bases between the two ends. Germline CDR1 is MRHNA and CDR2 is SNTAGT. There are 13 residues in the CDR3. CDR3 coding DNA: TGTGCCAGCAGTAGAGGGGAGGTCTACGAGCAGTACTTC. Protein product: CASSRGEVYEQYF.

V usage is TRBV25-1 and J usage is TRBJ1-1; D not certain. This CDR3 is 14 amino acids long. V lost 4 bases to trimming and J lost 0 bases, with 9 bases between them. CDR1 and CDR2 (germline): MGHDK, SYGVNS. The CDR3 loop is CASSGSVMNTEAFF. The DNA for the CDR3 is TGTGCCAGCAGTGGCAGCGTTATGAACACTGAAGCTTTCTTT.

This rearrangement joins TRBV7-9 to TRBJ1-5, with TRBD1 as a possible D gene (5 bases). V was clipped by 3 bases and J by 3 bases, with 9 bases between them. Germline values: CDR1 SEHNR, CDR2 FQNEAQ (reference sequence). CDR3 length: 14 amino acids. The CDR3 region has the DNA TGTGCCAGCAGCTTCGGGGGATTCAATCAGCCCCAGCATTTT. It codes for CASSFGGFNQPQHF.

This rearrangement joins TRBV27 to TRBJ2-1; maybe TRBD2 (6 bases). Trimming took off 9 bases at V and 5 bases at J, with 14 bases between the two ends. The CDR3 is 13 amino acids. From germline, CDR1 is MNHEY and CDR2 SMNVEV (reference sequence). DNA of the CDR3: TGTGCCAGAACTAGCTTACTAAACAATGAGCAGTTCTTC. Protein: CARTSLLNNEQFF.

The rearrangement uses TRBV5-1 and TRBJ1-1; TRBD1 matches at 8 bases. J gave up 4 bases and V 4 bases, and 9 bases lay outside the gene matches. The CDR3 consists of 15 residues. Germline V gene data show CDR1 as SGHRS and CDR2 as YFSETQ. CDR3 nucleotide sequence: TGCGCCAGCAGCCTGCGATCAGGGGGCGGCACTGAAGCTTTCTTT. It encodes CASSLRSGGGTEAFF.